The 15 T cell receptor beta chains given below trace back to one sample, sequenced in a study of neoadjuvant anti-PD-1 for oral cavity cancer. TCRdb's table, derived via immunoSEQ multiplex PCR, lists solely in-frame clones and lacks some. The profile covers 75,000 or so clones, with roughly 80% appearing a single time and around 3.1% taken by the ten largest. The sample consisted of PBMCs, taken before nivolumab (anti-PD-1) treatment. These receptors were taken from a person between 40 and 80 years old with oral cavity squamous cell carcinoma.

The chain has TRBV10-3 and TRBJ2-1; weak D call: TRBD1 (8 bases). Germline V CDR1 and CDR2: ENHRY, SYGVKD. The V gene lost 6 bases and the J gene lost 5 bases, with 14 bases spanning the gap. The CDR3 extends over 14 amino acids. CDR3 coding DNA: TGTGCCATCAGAACAGGGGGGGTGGACAATGAGCAGTTCTTC. It specifies CAIRTGGVDNEQFF.

The chain links TRBV6-5 to TRBJ2-3; TRBD2 matches at 7 bases. The CDR3 consists of 16 residues. The germline gives CDR1 MNHEY, CDR2 SVGAGI. V trimming: 1 base; J trimming: 6 bases; junction bases outside the gene matches: 10. The CDR3, as DNA: TGTGCCAGCAGTTACTTAGCTAGCGGCCGCCCCGATACGCAGTATTTT. Encoded protein: CASSYLASGRPDTQYF.

The V and J genes are TRBV6-5 and TRBJ2-5; 11 bases line up with TRBD2. From germline, CDR1 is MNHEY and CDR2 SVGAGI. The CDR3 consists of 15 residues. The V and J ends lost 4 bases and 4 bases, in that order; junction bases with no gene match: 5. CDR3 in amino acids: CASSWGTSGGETQYF. For the CDR3, the DNA is TGTGCCAGCAGTTGGGGGACTAGCGGCGGAGAGACCCAGTACTTC.

By sample fraction, this clone is medium-sized (0.01 to 0.1%). This sequence joins TRBV18 and TRBJ2-3, with D perhaps matching TRBD1 (6 bases). Trimming took off 0 bases at V and 0 bases at J, with 10 bases between the two ends. Germline lookup yields CDR1 KGHSH and CDR2 LQKENI. CDR3 size: 16 residues. The CDR3 nucleotides are TGTGCCAGCTCACCACCGGGACAAACCAGCACAGATACGCAGTATTTT. Translating it yields CASSPPGQTSTDTQYF.

The count of this clone is one. The chain couples TRBV7-9 to TRBJ2-3; D perhaps matches TRBD1 (5 bases). The CDR3 runs 14 residues. V lost 8 bases and J lost 0, with 12 bases in between. CDR1 SEHNR and CDR2 FQNEAQ come from the germline V gene (reference sequence). The CDR3 reads CASLRVPSTDTQYF. CDR3 bases: TGTGCCAGCCTCAGGGTTCCTAGCACAGATACGCAGTATTTT.

This clone appeared once. In nucleotides, the CDR3 is TGTGCCAGCAGCTTGGGACCCGGCCAAGAGACCCAGTACTTC. Amino acids: CASSLGPGQETQYF. The chain couples TRBV5-4 to TRBJ2-5; no clear D. V was shortened by 0 bases and J by 1 base, with 7 bases between the two germline ends. Germline V gene data show CDR1 as SGHNT and CDR2 as YYREEE (reference sequence). The CDR3 has 14 residues.

The V and J genes are TRBV7-9 and TRBJ2-2, with 11 bases identical to TRBD1. V shed 5 bases, J shed 3 bases, and the junction held 5 bases outside the gene matches. In germline, CDR1 is SEHNR, CDR2 FQNEAQ (reference sequence). The CDR3 sequence is 16 residues long. The CDR3 DNA reads TGTGCCAGCAGCCCGGGACAGGGGGTTTACACCGGGGAGCTGTTTTTT. Protein product: CASSPGQGVYTGELFF.

CDR3 nucleotide sequence: TGTGCCACCGTAGCGGGAGACCCAGATACGCAGTATTTT. Translation gives CATVAGDPDTQYF. V usage is TRBV10-3 and J usage is TRBJ2-3; 9 nucleotides match TRBD2. Unmatched junction bases numbered 6, after V lost 10 bases and J lost 4 bases. Germline values: CDR1 ENHRY, CDR2 SYGVKD. This CDR3 has 13 residues.

This rearrangement joins TRBV19 to TRBJ2-7; 7 bases map to TRBD1. The CDR3 contains 13 residues. CDR1 is LNHDA, CDR2 SQIVND, per germline (reference sequence). V shed 4 bases, J shed 5 bases, and the junction held 5 bases outside the gene matches. The CDR3 sequence is CASSNRDSHEQYF. The DNA for the CDR3 is TGTGCCAGTAGTAACCGGGACAGCCACGAGCAGTACTTC. Combining the CDR3 with reference TRBV19 and TRBJ2-7 gives the whole variable domain DGGITQSPKYLFRKEGQNVTLSCEQNLNHDAMYWYRQDPGQGLRLIYYSQIVNDFQKGDIAEGYSVSREKKESFPLTVTSAQKNPTAFYLCASSNRDSHEQYFGPGTRLTVT.

The V and J genes are TRBV6-1 and TRBJ1-1; perhaps TRBD1 as D (6 bases). The V gene's germline CDR1 is MNHNS and CDR2 SASEGT. The CDR3 length is 15 residues. Trimming took 0 bases from V and 0 from J, leaving 8 bases between them. DNA for the CDR3: TGTGCCAGCAGTGAAGCTCCAGGGGTGAACACTGAAGCTTTCTTT. Translating it yields CASSEAPGVNTEAFF.

The chain has TRBV5-1 and TRBJ2-2; D might be TRBD1 (6 bases). Trimming shortened V by 4 bases and J by 6 bases, and 13 bases separated the two germline ends. The length of the CDR3 is 14 residues. Germline V gene sequence: CDR1 SGHRS, CDR2 YFSETQ. Written as DNA, the CDR3 is TGCGCCAGCAGCACGGGACAATCTCCCGGGGAGCTGTTTTTT. It translates to CASSTGQSPGELFF.

The chain couples TRBV2 to TRBJ2-3; 8 nucleotides agree with TRBD2. Looked up from germline, CDR1 is SNHLY and CDR2 is FYNNEI. Trimming took 5 bases from V and 0 from J; bases not matched to a gene: 7. CDR3 length equals 16 residues. The CDR3 DNA is TGTGCCAGCAGTCGCGTAGCGGGAACTAGCACAGATACGCAGTATTTT. Translated, it gives CASSRVAGTSTDTQYF. The entire variable domain, with the rest obtained from reference TRBV2 and TRBJ2-3, is as follows: EPEVTQTPSHQVTQMGQEVILRCVPISNHLYFYWYRQILGQKVEFLVSFYNNEISEKSEIFDDQFSVERPDGSNFTLKIRSTKLEDSAMYFCASSRVAGTSTDTQYFGPGTRLTVL.

The chain uses TRBV10-3 and TRBJ1-2; 7 nucleotides agree with TRBD1. With 5 bases clipped from V and 3 bases from J, the junction kept 3 bases outside the gene matches. CDR3 length: 13 amino acids. Germline-derived CDR1 and CDR2 are ENHRY and SYGVKD. CDR3: CAISSDRDYGYTF. DNA for the CDR3: TGTGCCATCAGTTCAGACAGGGACTATGGCTACACCTTC.

The genes are TRBV7-7 and TRBJ2-1; 8 nucleotides match TRBD2. The CDR3 loop spans 11 amino acids. In germline, CDR1 is SSHAT, CDR2 FNYEAQ (reference sequence). The CDR3 sequence: CASGTGNEQFF. The CDR3 DNA reads TGTGCTAGCGGGACCGGGAATGAGCAGTTCTTC.

The chain combines TRBV6-5 with TRBJ2-3; unclear D gene. There are 16 residues in the CDR3. CDR1 MNHEY and CDR2 SVGAGI come from the germline V gene. Trimming removed 0 bases from V and 2 bases from J, with 12 bases in between. As DNA, the CDR3 is TGTGCCAGCAGTTACTCCTTTAGTAACCCCACAGATACGCAGTATTTT. It yields the protein CASSYSFSNPTDTQYF.